The clone carrying this T cell receptor (beta chain) was seen at least ten times. What it recognizes is unknown. This CDR3 is built from 14 residues. The V end was cut by 2 bases, the J end by 5 bases, with 8 bases between. Germline V gene sequence: CDR1 SGHRS, CDR2 YFSETQ. The sample is drawn from a study of early T cells in non-severe SARS-CoV-2 infection. Whole-study context: Bulk RNA isolated from unsorted whole blood underwent sequencing; chains were not paired. General study results and limits: Private and CD4 specificities were missed by VDJdb matching, which favored anti-spike CD8 responses.

Individual cDNA molecules were tagged with unique molecular identifiers. One entry per CDR3 protein results from TCRdb running MiXCR on the 5' RACE reads. Of 85,000 to 90,000 distinct CDR3 sequences listed, about 15% were seen once; the top ten hold about 0.58%. The sequenced sample was whole blood. The rearrangement joins TRBV5-1 to TRBJ1-6; possible D gene TRBD1, 5 bases. This clonotype was sampled from an adult who was a healthcare worker with PCR-confirmed SARS-CoV-2 infection or an uninfected control (not recorded which). The DNA for the CDR3 is TGCGCCAGCAGCTTTGGACAAGATAATTCACCCCTCCACTTT. Protein sequence: CASSFGQDNSPLHF.